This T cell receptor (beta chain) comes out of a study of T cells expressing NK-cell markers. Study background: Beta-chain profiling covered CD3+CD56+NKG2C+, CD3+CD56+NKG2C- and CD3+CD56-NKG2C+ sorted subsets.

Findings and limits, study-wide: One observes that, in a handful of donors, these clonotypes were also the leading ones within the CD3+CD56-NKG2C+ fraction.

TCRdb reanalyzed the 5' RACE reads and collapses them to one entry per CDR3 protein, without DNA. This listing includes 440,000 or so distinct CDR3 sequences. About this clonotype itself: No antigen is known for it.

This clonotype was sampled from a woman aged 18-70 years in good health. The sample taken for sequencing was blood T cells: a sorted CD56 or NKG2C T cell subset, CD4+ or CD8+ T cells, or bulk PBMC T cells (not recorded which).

This CDR3 reads CASSQGYGLNTEAFF. The rearrangement joins TRBV5-1 to TRBJ1-1. This CDR3 spans 15 amino acids. Germline loops: CDR1 SGHRS, CDR2 YFSETQ.